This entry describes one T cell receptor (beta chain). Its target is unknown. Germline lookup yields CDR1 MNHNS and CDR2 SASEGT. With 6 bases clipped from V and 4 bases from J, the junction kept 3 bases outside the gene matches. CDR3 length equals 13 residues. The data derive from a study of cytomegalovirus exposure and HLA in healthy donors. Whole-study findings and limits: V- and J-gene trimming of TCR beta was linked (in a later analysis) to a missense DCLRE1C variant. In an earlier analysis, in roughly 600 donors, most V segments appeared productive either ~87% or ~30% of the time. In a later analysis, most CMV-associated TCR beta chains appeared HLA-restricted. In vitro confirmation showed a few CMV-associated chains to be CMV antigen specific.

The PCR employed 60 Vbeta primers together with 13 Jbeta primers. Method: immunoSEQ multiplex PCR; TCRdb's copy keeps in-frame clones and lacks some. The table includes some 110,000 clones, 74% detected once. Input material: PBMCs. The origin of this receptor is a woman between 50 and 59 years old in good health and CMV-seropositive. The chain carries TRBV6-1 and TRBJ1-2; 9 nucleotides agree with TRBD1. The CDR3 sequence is CASSNRGLYGYTF. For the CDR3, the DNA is TGTGCCAGCAGCAACAGGGGGCTCTATGGCTACACCTTC.